These T cell receptor beta chains were read from a single sample in a study of cytomegalovirus exposure and HLA in healthy donors. The assay was immunoSEQ multiplex PCR, and TCRdb's table has in-frame clones only and misses some. The profile shows 160,000 or so clones, approximately 83% of them singletons. The sequenced sample was PBMCs. Receptors were obtained from a woman between 18 and 29 years old in good health and CMV-seronegative. CDR3s include the opening cysteine and the closing phenylalanine or tryptophan. A D gene is named only where the DNA matches it firmly. Not all rows give a size; the values are once, few, many and, for expanded clones, a class.

clone size	J gene	D gene	V gene	CDR3 protein	CDR3 DNA
.	TRBJ1-5	.	TRBV6-1	CASRTQGKNNQPQHF	TGTGCCAGCAGAACACAGGGAAAGAACAATCAGCCCCAGCATTTT
few	TRBJ1-2	.	TRBV6-6	CASSYSKDNGYTF	TGTGCCAGCAGTTACTCGAAGGACAACGGCTACACCTTC
.	TRBJ1-6	.	TRBV30	CAWRWTKSSPLHF	TGTGCCTGGAGATGGACAAAAAGCTCACCCCTCCACTTT
once	TRBJ2-2	TRBD1	TRBV19	CASRRDRDLSGELFF	TGTGCCAGTCGCCGGGACAGGGATCTCTCCGGGGAGCTGTTTTTT
.	TRBJ2-6	.	TRBV29-1	CSVALSGANGLTF	TGCAGCGTTGCGCTCTCTGGGGCCAACGGCCTGACTTTC
.	TRBJ2-7	TRBD2	TRBV2	CASQTSASGGMPYEQYF	TGTGCCAGCCAGACGTCGGCTAGCGGGGGGATGCCATACGAGCAGTACTTC
.	TRBJ2-7	.	TRBV6-6	CASSYPDSPAPYEQYF	TGTGCCAGCAGTTACCCGGACAGTCCCGCTCCCTACGAGCAGTACTTC
.	TRBJ2-3	.	TRBV10-1	CASSESGRAGDTQYF	TGCGCCAGCAGTGAGTCCGGACGGGCGGGAGATACGCAGTATTTT
.	TRBJ1-1	TRBD1	TRBV18	CASQQGADTEAFF	TGTGCCAGCCAACAGGGGGCGGACACTGAAGCTTTCTTT
.	TRBJ2-7	.	TRBV28	CASSLRGGGREQYF	TGTGCCAGCAGTTTAAGGGGCGGGGGCCGCGAGCAGTACTTC
.	TRBJ2-5	TRBD2	TRBV5-1	CASSLGLAGGPETQYF	TGCGCCAGCAGCTTGGGACTAGCGGGGGGGCCGGAGACCCAGTACTTC
.	TRBJ1-2	TRBD1	TRBV5-5	CASSLDRQNYGYTF	TGTGCCAGCAGCCTGGACAGGCAGAACTATGGCTACACCTTC
.	TRBJ2-7	.	TRBV19	CASSSGVVGEQYF	TGTGCCAGTAGCTCGGGGGTCGTCGGGGAGCAGTACTTC
once	TRBJ2-3	.	TRBV10-1	CASSDGMADTQYF	TGCGCCAGCAGTGACGGTATGGCAGATACGCAGTATTTT
.	TRBJ1-6	TRBD1	TRBV18	CASSPQGDPLHF	TGTGCCAGCTCCCCCCAGGGGGATCCCCTCCACTTT
.	TRBJ1-2	.	TRBV11-3	CASSLTGGGGYTF	TGTGCCAGCAGCTTGACGGGGGGAGGGGGCTACACCTTC
.	TRBJ2-1	.	TRBV2	CASRVWGRQNGQSQEGSNNEQFF	TGTGCCAGCAGAGTGTGGGGGAGGCAAAACGGGCAATCCCAGGAAGGGTCAAACAATGAGCAGTTCTTC
.	TRBJ1-1	TRBD1	TRBV7-8	CASRPQGPLEAFF	TGTGCCAGCAGGCCACAGGGGCCACTTGAGGCTTTCTTT
.	TRBJ1-1	.	TRBV10-3	CAISAPGLKNTEAFF	TGTGCCATCAGTGCCCCGGGACTTAAGAACACTGAAGCTTTCTTT
few	TRBJ1-5	.	TRBV4-1	CASSQDIQGNQPQHF	TGCGCCAGCAGCCAAGATATCCAGGGAAATCAGCCCCAGCATTTT
.	TRBJ2-3	.	TRBV5-1	CASSSGLSSTDTQYF	TGCGCCAGCAGCTCGGGACTCTCCTCAACAGATACGCAGTATTTT
few	TRBJ2-1	TRBD2	TRBV19	CASSIMAGGLYNEQFF	TGTGCCAGTAGTATAATGGCGGGGGGACTCTACAATGAGCAGTTCTTC
.	TRBJ2-1	.	TRBV7-2	CASSRGGRDYNEQFF	TGTGCCAGCAGCAGGGGGGGTAGGGACTACAATGAGCAGTTCTTC
.	TRBJ2-3	TRBD1	TRBV10-1	CASSELGQGADTQYF	TGCGCCAGCAGTGAGCTAGGACAGGGGGCAGATACGCAGTATTTT
.	TRBJ2-1	TRBD2	TRBV6-1	CASSEALLAGGPNEQFF	TGTGCCAGCAGTGAAGCGCTCCTAGCGGGGGGGCCTAATGAGCAGTTCTTC
.	TRBJ1-4	.	TRBV19	CASSNRVTNEKLFF	TGTGCCAGTAGTAACAGGGTCACTAATGAAAAACTGTTTTTT
.	TRBJ1-5	.	TRBV5-8	CASSLWGSNQPQHF	TGTGCCAGCAGCTTGTGGGGCAGCAATCAGCCCCAGCATTTT
.	TRBJ2-1	.	TRBV6-1	CASSFQAGSLLEQFF	TGTGCCAGCAGTTTCCAGGCGGGTTCTCTCCTCGAGCAGTTCTTC
.	TRBJ2-1	TRBD1	TRBV7-3	CASSLGQGHNEQFF	TGTGCCAGCAGCTTAGGACAGGGGCACAATGAGCAGTTCTTC
.	TRBJ2-2	.	TRBV5-6	CASSFGQKNTGELFF	TGTGCCAGCAGCTTTGGACAGAAGAACACCGGGGAGCTGTTTTTT
few	TRBJ1-2	.	TRBV5-1	CASSYGQRGAGYTF	TGCGCCAGCAGCTATGGACAGAGGGGTGCTGGCTACACCTTC
.	TRBJ1-1	.	TRBV28	CASLKGLANTEAFF	TGTGCCAGCCTAAAGGGCCTAGCTAACACTGAAGCTTTCTTT
once	TRBJ1-2	.	TRBV6-1	CASSWRGEGNYGYTF	TGTGCCAGCAGCTGGCGGGGGGAAGGGAACTATGGCTACACCTTC
.	TRBJ1-2	.	TRBV7-9	CASSLDGGGGYTF	TGTGCCAGCAGCTTGGACGGTGGAGGGGGCTACACCTTC
.	TRBJ1-1	TRBD1	TRBV7-8	CASSSRDRGFQVGTEAFF	TGTGCCAGCAGCTCAAGGGACAGGGGTTTCCAGGTGGGCACTGAAGCTTTCTTT
.	TRBJ1-6	TRBD1	TRBV6-5	CASSYDRAYNSPLHF	TGTGCCAGCAGTTACGACAGGGCCTATAATTCACCCCTCCACTTT
few	TRBJ1-2	.	TRBV7-8	CASSISGTLSNYGYTF	TGTGCCAGCAGCATTTCAGGGACATTGAGTAACTATGGCTACACCTTC
.	TRBJ1-3	TRBD1	TRBV7-9	CASSKQGGGNTIYF	TGTGCCAGCAGCAAACAGGGGGGAGGAAACACCATATATTTT
.	TRBJ2-3	TRBD2	TRBV11-2	CASSSQGTSTDTRYF	TGTGCCAGCAGCTCGCAGGGGACTAGCACAGATACGCGGTATTTT
.	TRBJ2-7	TRBD1	TRBV7-3	CASRPIDRVLSYEQYF	TGTGCCAGCAGACCCATTGACAGGGTCCTCTCCTACGAGCAGTACTTC